This T cell receptor beta chain was profiled in a study of T cell responses to AZD1222 COVID-19 vaccine. Looking at the study overall: Both about-4-week and about-12-week second-dose recipients were combined. Study results and caveats: The sample set comprised mostly white British donors with more females, and clonal diversity was possibly underestimated. In the spike-specific TCR repertoire, nearly half reportedly target unmutated variant regions. Researchers report vaccine-associated CD4 TCRs spanning spike, with dominance at 160-218 and 743-854.

With 1 base clipped from V and 5 bases from J, the junction kept 9 bases outside the gene matches. CDR3 length equals 17 residues. The germline CDR1 and CDR2 sequences are SGHTA and FQGNSA. Here immunoSEQ multiplex PCR was the method, and the copy in TCRdb shows in-frame clones only, minus some. The profile shows over 100,000 clones, roughly nine tenths of them singletons. In regard to this clone: Its antigen is not known.

The origin of this receptor is an adult in good health. The V gene is TRBV7-2, the J gene TRBJ2-1, with 9 positions matching TRBD2. The starting material was peripheral blood, obtained on day 0 of AZD1222 vaccination. This CDR3 reads CASSLVSVAGVNNEQFF. Here the CDR3 DNA reads TGTGCCAGCAGCTTAGTGTCGGTAGCGGGAGTCAACAATGAGCAGTTCTTC.